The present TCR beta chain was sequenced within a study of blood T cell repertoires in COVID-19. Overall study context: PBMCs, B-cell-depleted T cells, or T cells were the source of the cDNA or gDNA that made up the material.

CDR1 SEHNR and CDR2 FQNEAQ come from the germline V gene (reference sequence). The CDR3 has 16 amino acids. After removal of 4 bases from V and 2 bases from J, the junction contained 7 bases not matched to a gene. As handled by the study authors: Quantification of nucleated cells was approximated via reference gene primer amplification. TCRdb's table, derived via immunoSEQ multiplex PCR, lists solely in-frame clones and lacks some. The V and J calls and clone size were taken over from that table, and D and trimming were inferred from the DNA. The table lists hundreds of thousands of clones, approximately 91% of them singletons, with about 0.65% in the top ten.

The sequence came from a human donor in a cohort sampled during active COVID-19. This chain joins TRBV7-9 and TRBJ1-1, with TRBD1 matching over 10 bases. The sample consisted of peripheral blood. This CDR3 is CASSSNPTGGNTEAFF. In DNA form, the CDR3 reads TGTGCCAGCAGCTCAAACCCGACAGGGGGCAACACTGAAGCTTTCTTT. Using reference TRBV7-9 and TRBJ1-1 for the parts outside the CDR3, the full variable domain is DTGVSQNPRHKITKRGQNVTFRCDPISEHNRLYWYRQTLGQGPEFLTYFQNEAQLEKSRLLSDRFSAERPKGSFSTLEIQRTEQGDSAMYLCASSSNPTGGNTEAFFGQGTRLTVV.